The rows below give T cell receptor beta chains drawn from one sample of a study of blood T cell repertoires in COVID-19. Generated by immunoSEQ multiplex PCR, the TCRdb table keeps only in-frame clones and is missing some. The repertoire holds about 46,000 clones, with 75% to 90% as singletons. Sequencing input: peripheral blood. The receptors originated from a man in his fifties or sixties with acute or convalescent COVID-19. The CDR3 runs from the conserved cysteine through the conserved F or W. D genes are given only for firm matches. Clone sizes are given selectively: once, few, many, or a class where the clone is expanded.

d_call,j_call,clone_size,v_call,cdr3_aa,cdr3_nt
-,TRBJ1-6,-,TRBV6-5,CASSSNRDSPLHF,TGTGCCAGCTCCTCTAACCGGGATTCACCCCTCCACTTT
TRBD1,TRBJ1-2,-,TRBV6-6,CASSYADRATNYGYTF,TGTGCCAGCAGTTACGCGGACAGGGCTACTAACTATGGCTACACCTTC
TRBD1,TRBJ1-5,-,TRBV5-8,CASSPGQVTTQHF,TGTGCCAGCAGCCCCGGACAGGTCACGACCCAGCATTTT
TRBD2,TRBJ2-3,-,TRBV29-1,CSVVGLAGGTDTQYF,TGCAGCGTTGTAGGGCTAGCGGGGGGCACAGATACGCAGTATTTT
TRBD2,TRBJ2-2,-,TRBV10-2,CASRRLAGVDGELFF,TGCGCCAGCAGAAGACTAGCGGGAGTAGACGGGGAGCTGTTTTTT
-,TRBJ1-3,-,TRBV30,CAWSRGGLSGNTIYF,TGTGCCTGGAGCAGGGGCGGACTCTCTGGAAACACCATATATTTT
-,TRBJ2-7,few,TRBV20-1,CSASKDSVYEQYF,TGCAGTGCTAGTAAGGACTCCGTGTACGAGCAGTACTTC
TRBD2,TRBJ2-1,-,TRBV7-9,CANTPRRASGSDEQFF,TGTGCCAACACCCCTCGGAGAGCAAGCGGGAGTGATGAGCAGTTCTTC
-,TRBJ2-7,-,TRBV30,CAWTRSSYEQYF,TGTGCCTGGACCCGGAGCTCCTACGAGCAGTACTTC
TRBD1,TRBJ1-5,-,TRBV19,CASSETGGWTQPQHF,TGTGCCAGTTCAGAGACAGGGGGTTGGACTCAGCCCCAGCATTTT
-,TRBJ1-2,-,TRBV19,CASSIDHGAGSNYGYTF,TGTGCCAGTAGTATAGATCATGGTGCAGGTTCAAACTATGGCTACACCTTC
TRBD1,TRBJ2-4,-,TRBV18,CASSPTGQGESIQYF,TGTGCCAGCTCACCGACGGGACAGGGCGAGAGCATTCAGTACTTC
TRBD1,TRBJ1-4,-,TRBV18,CASSPGQAIEKLFF,TGTGCCAGCTCACCGGGACAGGCGATTGAAAAACTGTTTTTT
TRBD1,TRBJ1-2,once,TRBV10-3,CATTGGSDTNYGYTF,TGTGCCACGACAGGGGGCTCGGATACTAACTATGGCTACACCTTC
TRBD2,TRBJ2-2,-,TRBV2,CASSPMTSGSGELFF,TGTGCCAGCAGCCCGATGACTAGCGGGAGTGGGGAGCTGTTTTTT
TRBD1,TRBJ1-2,-,TRBV6-5,CASSRTGANYGYTF,TGTGCCAGCAGTAGGACAGGGGCGAACTATGGCTACACCTTC
TRBD1,TRBJ1-6,few,TRBV11-1,CASCDRGNSPLHF,TGTGCCAGCTGCGACAGGGGGAATTCACCCCTCCACTTT
TRBD1,TRBJ1-1,once,TRBV3-1/TRBV3-2,CASSQDLGTVNTEAFF,TGTGCCAGCAGCCAAGATTTAGGGACAGTGAACACTGAAGCTTTCTTT
TRBD2,TRBJ2-3,-,TRBV28,CASSPSSGRAVDTQYF,TGTGCCAGCAGTCCCTCTAGCGGGAGGGCCGTGGATACGCAGTATTTT
-,TRBJ1-4,-,TRBV18,CASSFLGEGEKLFF,TGTGCCAGCTCTTTCCTAGGGGAAGGTGAAAAACTGTTTTTT
-,TRBJ2-7,-,TRBV5-6,CASSQQGNYEQYF,TGTGCCAGCAGCCAACAGGGAAACTACGAGCAGTACTTC
-,TRBJ2-7,-,TRBV30,CAWSVSYSYEQYF,TGTGCCTGGAGTGTCAGTTATTCGTACGAGCAGTACTTC